The rows below give T cell receptor beta chains drawn from one sample of a study of blood T cell repertoires in COVID-19. Clones were read by immunoSEQ multiplex PCR, and TCRdb kept only the in-frame ones, dropping some. The sample carries about 110,000 clones, 80% to 90% recorded once. The sequenced sample was peripheral blood. These receptors were collected from a human donor in a cohort sampled during active COVID-19. Both conserved end residues are part of each CDR3. A D gene is named only where the DNA matches it firmly. Clone sizes are given selectively: once, few, many, or a class where the clone is expanded.

cdr3_length d_call clone_size j_call v_call cdr3_aa cdr3_nt
15 TRBD1 NA TRBJ1-6 TRBV5-8 CASSVGTASNSPLHF TGTGCCAGCAGCGTGGGGACAGCATCTAATTCACCCCTCCACTTT
15 NA NA TRBJ1-5 TRBV5-1 CASSLVDSTSQPQHF TGCGCCAGCAGCTTAGTGGACAGCACGTCTCAGCCCCAGCATTTT
12 NA NA TRBJ2-5 TRBV12-3/TRBV12-4 CASSLVSETQYF TGTGCCAGCAGTTTAGTCTCCGAGACCCAGTACTTC
16 TRBD2 NA TRBJ2-3 TRBV4-1 CASSQGPGGGADTQYF TGCGCCAGCAGCCAAGGCCCAGGCGGGGGAGCGGATACGCAGTATTTT
15 NA NA TRBJ2-1 TRBV5-6 CASSFLSGRYNEQFF TGTGCCAGCAGCTTCCTTTCAGGGAGGTACAATGAGCAGTTCTTC
19 TRBD1 NA TRBJ1-6 TRBV6-6 CASSPGTGGRDSYNSPLHF TGTGCCAGCAGTCCCGGGACAGGGGGAAGGGACTCCTATAATTCACCCCTCCACTTT
11 NA NA TRBJ2-5 TRBV12-3/TRBV12-4 CASRQGETQYF TGTGCCAGCAGACAGGGAGAGACCCAGTACTTC
15 NA NA TRBJ2-1 TRBV28 CASSPIMGRKYEQFF TGTGCCAGCAGTCCCATAATGGGCCGTAAGTATGAGCAGTTCTTC
15 TRBD2 NA TRBJ2-4 TRBV6-1 CASSDSGAAKNIQYF TGTGCCAGCAGTGATAGCGGGGCGGCCAAAAACATTCAGTACTTC
16 TRBD1 few TRBJ1-1 TRBV7-9 CASSFTIGQANTEAFF TGTGCCAGCAGCTTCACAATTGGACAGGCGAACACTGAAGCTTTCTTT
14 TRBD1 NA TRBJ1-2 TRBV5-4 CASSPDRVNYGYTF TGTGCCAGCAGTCCTGACAGGGTGAACTATGGCTACACCTTC
17 TRBD2 NA TRBJ2-3 TRBV27 CASSQLGTSGHTDTQYF TGTGCCAGCAGTCAGCTTGGGACTAGCGGACATACAGATACGCAGTATTTT
14 NA NA TRBJ2-1 TRBV6-5 CASSPSWAGNEQFF TGTGCCAGCAGTCCCTCCTGGGCGGGCAATGAGCAGTTCTTC
14 NA NA TRBJ1-1 TRBV6-5 CASSYRGPNTEAFF TGTGCCAGCAGTTACAGGGGCCCGAACACTGAAGCTTTCTTT
15 NA NA TRBJ1-3 TRBV6-5 CATRRDFSSGNTIYF TGTGCCACCCGAAGGGACTTCAGCTCTGGAAACACCATATATTTT
14 TRBD2 NA TRBJ2-1 TRBV5-6 CASSGGDAWNEQFF TGTGCCAGCAGCGGGGGGGACGCGTGGAATGAGCAGTTCTTC
13 TRBD1 NA TRBJ2-5 TRBV12-3/TRBV12-4 CASSRQGIETQYF TGTGCCAGCAGTCGACAGGGGATTGAGACCCAGTACTTC
16 TRBD2 NA TRBJ2-5 TRBV7-6 CASSLTLPAGEETQYF TGTGCCAGCAGCTTAACCCTTCCAGCGGGGGAAGAGACCCAGTACTTC
14 NA NA TRBJ1-3 TRBV5-6 CASRVGSTPNTIYF TGTGCCAGCAGGGTCGGGAGTACTCCAAACACCATATATTTT
18 TRBD2 NA TRBJ2-1 TRBV19 CASAGTSGRAVSYNEQFF TGTGCCAGTGCCGGGACTAGCGGGAGGGCTGTCTCCTACAATGAGCAGTTCTTC
13 NA NA TRBJ2-7 TRBV5-6 CASSLFEGYEQYF TGTGCCAGCAGCTTGTTCGAGGGCTACGAGCAGTACTTC
16 TRBD2 NA TRBJ2-7 TRBV4-2 CASSRWAGESSYEQYF TGTGCCAGCAGCCGGTGGGCGGGGGAGAGCTCCTACGAGCAGTACTTC
16 TRBD1 NA TRBJ2-7 TRBV13 CASSFSGGGGSYEQYF TGTGCCAGCAGCTTCTCAGGGGGTGGTGGATCCTACGAGCAGTACTTC
15 NA NA TRBJ2-1 TRBV5-6 CASSFGTSSYNEQFF TGTGCCAGCAGCTTCGGGACATCCTCCTACAATGAGCAGTTCTTC
15 NA NA TRBJ1-6 TRBV6-5 CASSYSGGGDSPLHF TGTGCCAGCAGTTACTCTGGCGGAGGGGATTCACCCCTCCACTTT
13 NA NA TRBJ2-7 TRBV27 CASSLSRDYEQYF TGTGCCAGCAGTTTGTCCAGGGACTACGAGCAGTACTTC
15 TRBD1 NA TRBJ1-1 TRBV6-6 CASRGKTGGNTEAFF TGTGCCAGCAGGGGGAAGACAGGGGGGAACACTGAAGCTTTCTTT
15 NA NA TRBJ1-2 TRBV18 CASSRGEGPNYGYTF TGTGCCAGCTCACGGGGGGAAGGCCCTAACTATGGCTACACCTTC
15 NA NA TRBJ2-7 TRBV7-9 CASSLAGSRGAEQYF TGTGCCAGCAGCTTAGCTGGCTCGCGCGGGGCCGAGCAGTACTTC
16 TRBD2 NA TRBJ2-3 TRBV3-1/TRBV3-2 CASSRGRGGSTDTQYF TGTGCCAGCAGCCGAGGCCGGGGGGGTAGCACAGATACGCAGTATTTT
14 NA NA TRBJ2-7 TRBV15 CATSRWAGVNEQYF TGTGCCACCAGCAGGTGGGCAGGGGTCAACGAGCAGTACTTC
13 NA NA TRBJ2-5 TRBV12-3/TRBV12-4 CASGREEDETQYF TGTGCCAGCGGGCGAGAGGAGGACGAGACCCAGTACTTC
15 NA NA TRBJ1-1 TRBV5-1 CASSIQQGLDTEAFF TGCGCCAGCAGCATCCAACAGGGCCTCGACACTGAAGCTTTCTTT
10 NA once TRBJ2-3 TRBV20-1 CSAYTDTQYF TGCAGTGCTTACACAGATACGCAGTATTTT
16 TRBD1 once TRBJ1-3 TRBV6-5 CASSYSTGDAGNTIYF TGTGCCAGCAGTTACTCGACAGGGGACGCTGGAAACACCATATATTTT